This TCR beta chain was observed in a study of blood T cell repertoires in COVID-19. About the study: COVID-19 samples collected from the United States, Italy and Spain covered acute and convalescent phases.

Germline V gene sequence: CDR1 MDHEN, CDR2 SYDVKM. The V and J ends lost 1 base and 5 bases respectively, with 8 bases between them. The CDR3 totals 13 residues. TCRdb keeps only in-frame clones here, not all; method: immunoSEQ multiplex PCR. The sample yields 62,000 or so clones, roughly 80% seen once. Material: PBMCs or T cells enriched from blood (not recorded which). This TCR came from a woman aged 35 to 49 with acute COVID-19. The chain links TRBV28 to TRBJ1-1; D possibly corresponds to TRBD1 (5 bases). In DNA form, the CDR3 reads TGTGCCAGCAGTTTATTAGGGGTAACTGAAGCTTTCTTT. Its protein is CASSLLGVTEAFF.